The 4 T cell receptor beta chains listed next were all sequenced from one sample in a study of cytomegalovirus exposure and HLA in healthy donors. Measured with immunoSEQ multiplex PCR; TCRdb has only the in-frame clones, and not every one. The sample has more than 250,000 clones; about nine tenths are singletons. The sequenced material came from PBMCs. These TCRs come from a woman aged 18-35 years in good health and CMV-seronegative.

The chain joins TRBV2 to TRBJ1-1, with D uncertain. Germline CDR1 and CDR2: SNHLY and FYNNEI. This CDR3 spans 13 amino acids. Trimming took off 3 bases at V and 3 bases at J, with 8 bases between the two ends. The CDR3, as DNA: TGTGCCAGCAGTGACGGGGAGCACACTGAAGCTTTCTTT. It codes for CASSDGEHTEAFF.

V is TRBV13 and J is TRBJ2-1; 11 bases align to TRBD2. This CDR3 has 16 amino acids. CDR1 is PRHDT, CDR2 FYEKMQ, per germline (reference sequence). V gave up 3 bases and J gave up 3 bases; unmatched junction bases: 4. This CDR3 is CASSFLAGGGYNEQFF. DNA for the CDR3: TGTGCCAGCAGCTTCTTAGCGGGAGGGGGCTACAATGAGCAGTTCTTC.

CDR3 in amino acids: CASSHTGNNQPQHF. CDR3 DNA: TGTGCCAGCAGCCATACAGGAAACAATCAGCCCCAGCATTTT. The chain uses TRBV5-6 and TRBJ1-5, with D perhaps TRBD1 (5 bases). V was pared by 4 bases and J by 3 bases, with 11 bases between. The CDR3 spans 14 residues. From germline, CDR1 is SGHDT and CDR2 YYEEEE.

The rearrangement joins TRBV5-1 to TRBJ2-6; 11 positions match TRBD2. Germline CDR1 reads SGHRS; CDR2 reads YFSETQ. The J segment lost 0 bases and the V segment lost 4 bases, leaving 3 bases of the junction unmatched. The CDR3 sequence is 17 residues long. The CDR3 sequence is CASSPGLAGSGANVLTF. The DNA for the CDR3 is TGCGCCAGCAGCCCAGGACTAGCGGGCTCTGGGGCCAACGTCCTGACTTTC.